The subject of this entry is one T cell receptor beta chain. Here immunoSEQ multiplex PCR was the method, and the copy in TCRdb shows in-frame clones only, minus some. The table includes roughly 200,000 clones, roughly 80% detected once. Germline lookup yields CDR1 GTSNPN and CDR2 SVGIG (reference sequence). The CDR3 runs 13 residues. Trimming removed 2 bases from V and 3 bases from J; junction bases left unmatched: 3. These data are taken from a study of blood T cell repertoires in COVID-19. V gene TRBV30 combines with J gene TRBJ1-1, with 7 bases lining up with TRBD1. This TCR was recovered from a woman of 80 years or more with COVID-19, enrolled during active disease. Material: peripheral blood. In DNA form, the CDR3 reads TGTGCCTGGAGTACCACAGGGGACACTGAAGCTTTCTTT. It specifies CAWSTTGDTEAFF.